Below are 18 T cell receptor beta chains sequenced from a single sample in a study of blood T cell repertoires in COVID-19. Libraries were prepared by immunoSEQ multiplex PCR; TCRdb keeps only in-frame clonotypes and omits some of them. The table lists some 250,000 clones, approximately 84% of them singletons, with 3% to 3.5% in the top ten. The sample taken for sequencing was peripheral blood. The origin of the receptors is a woman between 25 and 40 years old who had recovered from COVID-19.

The gene calls are TRBV6-1 and TRBJ2-6; no reliable D call. Trimming removed 0 bases from V and 0 bases from J, with 6 bases in between. The CDR3 runs to 16 residues. Germline V gene sequence: CDR1 MNHNS, CDR2 SASEGT. CDR3 in DNA: TGTGCCAGCAGTGAAGCTTCCGGCTCTGGGGCCAACGTCCTGACTTTC. Encoded protein: CASSEASGSGANVLTF.

This clone was observed a few times. The chain joins TRBV4-1 to TRBJ2-7; D remains ambiguous. The V end lost 2 bases, the J end lost 1 base, and 6 bases lay between the germline ends. Germline CDR1 MGHRA, CDR2 YSYEKL. The CDR3 has 13 amino acids. As DNA, the CDR3 is TGCGCCAGCAGCCAATCCCCTTCCTACGAGCAGTACTTC. This sequence encodes CASSQSPSYEQYF.

The count of this clone is one. V gene TRBV29-1 combines with J gene TRBJ2-1; TRBD2 matches 7 bases. Looked up from germline, CDR1 is SQVTM and CDR2 is ANQGSEA. With V trimmed by 6 bases and J by 5 bases, 7 bases remained unmatched. CDR3 length equals 13 residues. The CDR3 loop reads CSVQRDSNNEQFF. CDR3 sequence (DNA): TGCAGCGTCCAGCGGGACTCAAACAATGAGCAGTTCTTC.

The V gene is TRBV10-2, the J gene TRBJ2-7; 7 positions match TRBD1. The ends lost 5 bases at V and 0 bases at J; junction bases unmatched: 4. The germline gives CDR1 WSHSY, CDR2 SAAADI. The CDR3 runs 14 residues. The CDR3 bases are TGCGCCAGCAGTCGACAGGGAGTCTCCTACGAGCAGTACTTC. Residues: CASSRQGVSYEQYF.

The chain is built from TRBV15 and TRBJ1-5; D is possibly TRBD1 (6 bases). Germline-derived CDR1 and CDR2 are LNHNV and YYDKDF (reference sequence). Deletions cut 3 bases from V and 7 bases from J, with 16 bases between. The CDR3 loop spans 15 amino acids. DNA of the CDR3: TGTGCCACCAGCAGGCCGCCGGGGGGCGGCCAGCCCCAGCATTTT. This codes for CATSRPPGGGQPQHF. The full variable domain, in which reference TRBV15 and TRBJ1-5 provide the parts outside the CDR3, is DAMVIQNPRYQVTQFGKPVTLSCSQTLNHNVMYWYQQKSSQAPKLLFHYYDKDFNNEADTPDNFQSRRPNTSFCFLDIRSPGLGDTAMYLCATSRPPGGGQPQHFGDGTRLSIL.

The rearrangement joins TRBV20-1 to TRBJ2-3, with 10 bases fitting TRBD2. This CDR3 region has 15 residues. CDR1 and CDR2 (germline): DFQATT, SNEGSKA (reference sequence). The junction had 7 bases not matched to a gene; V was cut back by 3 bases and J by 4 bases. CDR3 in DNA: TGCAGTGCTAGTCCGCTAGCGGGAGAGTCAGATACGCAGTATTTT. Translation: CSASPLAGESDTQYF.

J is TRBJ1-2 and V is TRBV6-5, with D unresolved. The CDR3 extends over 13 amino acids. V was shortened by 7 bases and J by 6 bases, with 15 bases between the two germline ends. Germline V lookup: CDR1 MNHEY, CDR2 SVGAGI. The CDR3 loop reads CASTLRSGNGYTF. The CDR3 nucleotides read TGTGCCAGCACCCTCCGATCGGGGAATGGCTACACCTTC.

The V gene is TRBV3-1 (or the pseudogene TRBV3-2), the J gene TRBJ2-1; the D gene is possibly TRBD1 (6 bases). The V gene's germline CDR1 is LGHDT and CDR2 YNNKEL (reference sequence). There are 14 residues in the CDR3. V dropped 2 bases and J dropped 5 bases, with 10 bases sitting between them. This CDR3 reads CASSQQGTDNEQFF. DNA for the CDR3: TGTGCCAGCAGCCAACAGGGGACGGACAATGAGCAGTTCTTC.

The J gene is TRBJ2-2, the V gene TRBV11-3; 12 positions match TRBD2. The CDR3 covers 16 residues. CDR1 is SGHNT, CDR2 YENEEA, per germline. V trimming: 5 bases; J trimming: 6 bases; junction bases outside the gene matches: 7. This CDR3 reads CASSVRLAGVAGELFF. DNA of the CDR3: TGTGCCAGCAGCGTACGACTAGCGGGGGTGGCCGGGGAGCTGTTTTTT.

This clone came up a few times. J is TRBJ2-7 and V is TRBV7-9, with D possibly TRBD1 on 6 matching bases. The germline CDR1 and CDR2 sequences are SEHNR and FQNEAQ (reference sequence). This CDR3 region has 16 residues. The V gene lost 5 bases and the J gene lost 4 bases, with 21 bases spanning the gap. The DNA for the CDR3 is TGTGCCAGCAGCCCCGGTCAGGGGCTGCGAGTTTACGAGCAGTACTTC. Amino acids: CASSPGQGLRVYEQYF.

This chain joins TRBV2 and TRBJ2-1; possibly TRBD1 for D (5 bases). In germline, CDR1 is SNHLY, CDR2 FYNNEI. This CDR3 is 14 amino acids long. The germline V and J ends were trimmed by 2 bases and 4 bases, with 9 bases remaining between them. The CDR3 spells CASSETGSYNEQFF. Written as DNA, the CDR3 is TGTGCCAGCAGTGAAACAGGTTCTTACAATGAGCAGTTCTTC.

The J gene is TRBJ2-3, the V gene TRBV7-2, with a tentative D call TRBD2 (7 bases). Trimming pared 0 bases from V and 10 bases from J, leaving 17 bases between. This CDR3 contains 15 residues. In germline, CDR1 is SGHTA, CDR2 FQGNSA. For the CDR3, the DNA is TGTGCCAGCAGCTTAGCGGGGGGGCTTGGATCAGCGCAGTATTTT. Residues: CASSLAGGLGSAQYF. The full variable domain, in which reference TRBV7-2 and TRBJ2-3 provide the parts outside the CDR3, is GAGVSQSPSNKVTEKGKDVELRCDPISGHTALYWYRQSLGQGLEFLIYFQGNSAPDKSGLPSDRFSAERTGGSVSTLTIQRTQQEDSAVYLCASSLAGGLGSAQYFGPGTRLTVL.

For the CDR3, the DNA is TGTGCCAGCAGCGTAGCTACGGGAATAGCGGGGGGGTCCTACAATGAGCAGTTCTTC. Translation: CASSVATGIAGGSYNEQFF. The rearrangement uses TRBV9 and TRBJ2-1, with 11 bases matching TRBD2. The V segment lost 0 bases and the J segment 1 base; nucleotides outside the gene matches: 9. Germline values: CDR1 SGDLS, CDR2 YYNGEE. There are 19 residues in the CDR3.

This chain uses TRBV12-5 with TRBJ2-5, with a tentative D call TRBD2 (5 bases). This CDR3 region has 14 residues. The V end lost 2 bases, the J end lost 6 bases, and 13 bases lay between the germline ends. Germline V gene data show CDR1 as LGHNT and CDR2 as FRNRAP. The CDR3 spells CASGLSDLGKTQYF. CDR3 nucleotides: TGTGCTAGTGGTTTGTCTGACCTCGGGAAGACCCAGTACTTC.

CDR3 protein: CASSSGGKNEKLFF. CDR3 in DNA: TGTGCCAGCAGCTCAGGCGGGAAGAATGAAAAACTGTTTTTT. The chain has TRBV7-2 and TRBJ1-4; D is unclear. This CDR3 comprises 14 residues. The V gene's germline CDR1 is SGHTA and CDR2 FQGNSA. The V end lost 4 bases, the J end lost 5 bases, and 11 bases lay between the germline ends. Based on the CDR3 plus reference TRBV7-2 and TRBJ1-4, the full variable domain is GAGVSQSPSNKVTEKGKDVELRCDPISGHTALYWYRQSLGQGLEFLIYFQGNSAPDKSGLPSDRFSAERTGGSVSTLTIQRTQQEDSAVYLCASSSGGKNEKLFFGSGTQLSVL.

This clone has more than one count but fewer than ten. Within the sample, other DNA sequences also encode this same CDR3. The chain has TRBV7-3 and TRBJ2-1; 9 bases agree with TRBD2. The CDR3 has 15 residues. The V gene's germline CDR1 is SGHTA and CDR2 FQGTGA. V trimming: 3 bases; J trimming: 2 bases; junction bases outside the gene matches: 2. The CDR3 is CASSLSGGTYNEQFF. Written as DNA, the CDR3 is TGTGCCAGCAGCTTGAGCGGGGGGACCTACAATGAGCAGTTCTTC.

This chain connects TRBV14 to TRBJ2-7; D not resolved. Germline CDR1 is SGHDN and CDR2 is FVKESK. CDR3 length: 12 residues. The V and J ends lost 4 bases and 4 bases respectively, with 8 bases between them. In DNA, the CDR3 is TGTGCCAGCAGCCCGTTCGGGTACGAGCAGTACTTC. Translating gives CASSPFGYEQYF.

The chain links TRBV19 to TRBJ1-5; possible D gene TRBD1, 6 bases. The CDR3 length is 16 residues. CDR1 is LNHDA, CDR2 SQIVND, per germline (reference sequence). V lost 4 bases and J 0 bases, leaving 13 bases between the germline ends. The CDR3 nucleotides are TGTGCCAGTAGTAATCGACAGGCCCCTAGCAATCAGCCCCAGCATTTT. Its translation: CASSNRQAPSNQPQHF. The variable domain in full, completed from reference TRBV19 and TRBJ1-5, reads DGGITQSPKYLFRKEGQNVTLSCEQNLNHDAMYWYRQDPGQGLRLIYYSQIVNDFQKGDIAEGYSVSREKKESFPLTVTSAQKNPTAFYLCASSNRQAPSNQPQHFGDGTRLSIL.